The 26 T cell receptor beta chains below all came from one sample that was sequenced in a study of blood T cells in healthy people across ages. Alongside a J-beta primer mix, a sample-barcoded 5' primer served in a second PCR lasting about 6 to 12 cycles. Using its own MiXCR run on the 5' RACE reads, TCRdb lists one record per CDR3 protein. The repertoire has around 1,000,000 distinct CDR3 sequences, 30% to 40% of them found once; the top ten carry around 13%. The sequencing sample was made of blood. Receptors originate from a man in his late teens or twenties in good health.

V usage is TRBV5-1 and J usage is TRBJ2-1; D is perhaps TRBD1 (7 bases). Germline V gene data show CDR1 as SGHRS and CDR2 as YFSETQ. The germline V and J ends were trimmed by 4 bases and 4 bases, with 15 bases remaining between them. The CDR3 length is 15 residues. In DNA, the CDR3 is TGCGCCAGCAGCCGGGGGACAGCCGTTTACAATGAGCAGTTCTTC. Protein sequence: CASSRGTAVYNEQFF.

This clonotype was observed a few times. The V call is TRBV3-1, the J call TRBJ1-2; D is perhaps TRBD1 (6 bases). V dropped 1 base and J dropped 6 bases, with 15 bases sitting between them. CDR3 length: 15 amino acids. Germline CDR1 reads LGHDT; CDR2 reads YNNKEL (reference sequence). The CDR3 here is CASSQAQGLSNGYTF. Here the CDR3 DNA reads TGTGCCAGCAGCCAAGCTCAGGGGCTTTCCAATGGCTACACCTTC. Variable domain in full (rest from reference TRBV3-1 and TRBJ1-2): DTAVSQTPKYLVTQMGNDKSIKCEQNLGHDTMYWYKQDSKKFLKIMFSYNNKELIINETVPNRFSPKSPDKAHLNLHINSLELGDSAVYFCASSQAQGLSNGYTFGSGTRLTVV.

The rearrangement links TRBV25-1 to TRBJ2-1, with D uncertain. The CDR3 is 15 amino acids. Germline V gene sequence: CDR1 MGHDK, CDR2 SYGVNS. V gave up 1 base and J gave up 10 bases, with 17 bases separating them. In nucleotides, the CDR3 is TGTGCCAGCAGTGAATTAGGCGAGGCCCGGCTCGAGCAGTTCTTC. Its translation is CASSELGEARLEQFF.

The V call is TRBV29-1, the J call TRBJ2-7; TRBD2 agrees at 9 bases. Trimming took 5 bases from V and 3 from J; bases not matched to a gene: 2. The germline V gene has CDR1 SQVTM and CDR2 ANQGSEA. The CDR3 consists of 12 residues. This CDR3 reads CSVMTSGYEQYF. DNA of the CDR3: TGCAGCGTTATGACTAGCGGCTACGAGCAGTACTTC.

The sample holds a few counts of this clonotype. This chain connects TRBV20-1 to TRBJ1-2; 9 bases fit TRBD1. The CDR3 extends over 15 amino acids. The V segment lost 2 bases and the J segment 3 bases; nucleotides outside the gene matches: 7. Looked up from germline, CDR1 is DFQATT and CDR2 is SNEGSKA (reference sequence). CDR3 region: CSARPRDRVHYGYTF. CDR3 sequence (DNA): TGCAGTGCTAGACCCCGGGACAGGGTACACTATGGCTACACCTTC.

This clonotype was detected a few times. V gene TRBV5-6 combines with J gene TRBJ2-6; no firm D call. This CDR3 spans 16 amino acids. Germline CDR1 SGHDT, CDR2 YYEEEE. V shed 6 bases and J shed 1 base, with 14 bases lying between them. The CDR3 DNA follows: TGTGCCAGCACTGTGGAAATTTGGTCTGGGGCCAACGTCCTGACTTTC. Translating gives CASTVEIWSGANVLTF.

The chain recombines TRBV6-2 or TRBV6-3 with TRBJ2-7; 7 bases are shared with TRBD1. Unmatched junction bases numbered 7, after V lost 5 bases and J lost 6 bases. Germline V gene data show CDR1 as MNHEY and CDR2 as SVGEGT. This CDR3 comprises 13 residues. The CDR3 nucleotides read TGTGCCAGCAGTGCCACAGGGGTTGGCGAGCAGTACTTC. Protein: CASSATGVGEQYF.

The chain has TRBV29-1 and TRBJ2-5, with D unresolved. Per the germline V gene, CDR1 is SQVTM and CDR2 is ANQGSEA. CDR3 size: 11 residues. V was pared by 2 bases and J by 11 bases, with 12 bases between. CDR3 region: CSVENGPEQYF. Written as DNA, the CDR3 is TGCAGCGTTGAAAACGGCCCAGAGCAGTACTTC.

This clonotype was recorded a few times. The gene calls are TRBV12-3 or TRBV12-4 and TRBJ2-4, with D uncertain. This CDR3 comprises 13 residues. The V gene lost 4 bases and the J gene lost 7 bases, with 11 bases spanning the gap. CDR3 coding DNA: TGTGCCAGCAGTTGGGCGGAGAGGAACATTCAGTACTTC. Amino acid sequence: CASSWAERNIQYF.

This clonotype was seen at least ten times. The chain is built from TRBV10-3 and TRBJ2-1; a possible D gene is TRBD2 (6 bases). Germline CDR1 ENHRY, CDR2 SYGVKD. V shed 0 bases and J shed 6 bases, with 6 bases lying between them. The CDR3 loop spans 13 amino acids. CDR3: CAISESSGNEQFF. Here the CDR3 DNA reads TGTGCCATCAGTGAGTCTAGCGGCAATGAGCAGTTCTTC.

This clonotype was observed a few times. The J gene is TRBJ2-7, the V gene TRBV9; 10 nucleotides agree with TRBD1. CDR3 length equals 14 residues. Germline CDR1 is SGDLS and CDR2 is YYNGEE. The V segment lost 3 bases and the J segment 2 bases; nucleotides outside the gene matches: 2. CDR3 bases: TGTGCCAGCAGCGAAGGACAGGGGGCCTACGAGCAGTACTTC. Its translation is CASSEGQGAYEQYF.

This clonotype occurred a few times. The chain links TRBV6-6 to TRBJ2-1; D unclear. The germline V and J ends were trimmed by 8 bases and 5 bases, with 7 bases remaining between them. The CDR3 extends over 11 amino acids. Germline V lookup: CDR1 MNHNY, CDR2 SVGAGI (reference sequence). The CDR3 DNA reads TGTGCCAGCGCGAGAGACAATGAGCAGTTCTTC. Protein sequence: CASARDNEQFF.

V and J are TRBV7-3 and TRBJ2-7; TRBD1 matches at 7 bases. The CDR3 is made up of 15 amino acids. Germline lookup yields CDR1 SGHTA and CDR2 FQGTGA. The V gene end was trimmed by 4 bases and the J gene end by 0 bases; junction bases not matched to a gene: 6. CDR3 in amino acids: CASSSQTGISYEQYF. The CDR3 DNA follows: TGTGCCAGCAGCTCCCAGACAGGGATCTCCTACGAGCAGTACTTC.

This chain connects TRBV6-1 to TRBJ2-4; possibly TRBD2 for D (5 bases). V lost 6 bases and J lost 7, with 13 bases in between. The germline gives CDR1 MNHNS, CDR2 SASEGT. The CDR3 is 13 residues long. CDR3 region: CASRLREKNIQYF. The CDR3 region has the DNA TGTGCCAGCAGGTTAAGGGAGAAGAACATTCAGTACTTC.

The chain is built from TRBV6-2 or TRBV6-3 and TRBJ2-2; 10 nucleotides match TRBD2. The CDR3 is 17 amino acids. The J segment lost 3 bases and the V segment lost 7 bases, leaving 11 bases of the junction unmatched. CDR1 is MNHEY and CDR2 is SVGEGT in the germline V gene. The CDR3 loop reads CASNEIPGLAYTGELFF. For the CDR3, the DNA is TGTGCCAGCAATGAAATCCCGGGACTAGCGTACACCGGGGAGCTGTTTTTT.

This chain uses TRBV9 with TRBJ2-5, with TRBD2 identical over 8 bases. After removal of 2 bases from V and 9 bases from J, the junction contained 12 bases not matched to a gene. This CDR3 contains 15 residues. CDR1 and CDR2 from the germline V gene are SGDLS and YYNGEE. In DNA form, the CDR3 reads TGTGCCAGCAGCGTGGATATCGGGGCGCGGGAGGCCCAGTACTTC. Residues: CASSVDIGAREAQYF.

The genes are TRBV4-1 and TRBJ1-2, with TRBD1 matching 10 bases. The germline V gene has CDR1 MGHRA and CDR2 YSYEKL. The CDR3 consists of 16 residues. V lost 2 bases, J lost 1 base, and 4 bases stayed unmatched. CDR3 loop: CASSQTRTGGNYGYTF. The CDR3 DNA is TGCGCCAGCAGCCAAACTAGGACAGGGGGTAACTATGGCTACACCTTC.

This clonotype has just a few counts. This rearrangement joins TRBV12-5 to TRBJ2-3; no clear D. Germline V gene sequence: CDR1 LGHNT, CDR2 FRNRAP. Trimming shortened V by 1 base and J by 4 bases, and 3 bases separated the two germline ends. The CDR3 has 12 residues. The CDR3 coding sequence is TGTGCTAGTGGTTTGGGGGCAGATACGCAGTATTTT. Encoded protein: CASGLGADTQYF.

The V and J genes are TRBV6-5 and TRBJ1-1, with 8 bases that match TRBD1. The V gene end was trimmed by 5 bases and the J gene end by 4 bases; junction bases not matched to a gene: 18. This CDR3 contains 18 residues. Germline CDR1 reads MNHEY; CDR2 reads SVGAGI. The CDR3 DNA follows: TGTGCCAGCAGTAACTACCCCCGTCAGGGGGCGAGGAGCACTGAAGCTTTCTTT. Amino acids: CASSNYPRQGARSTEAFF.

V usage is TRBV12-3 or TRBV12-4 and J usage is TRBJ2-3, with no clear D. The CDR3 length is 13 residues. The V gene lost 6 bases and the J gene lost 0 bases, with 7 bases spanning the gap. The DNA of the CDR3 is TGTGCCAGCAGGTCCCCTAGCACAGATACGCAGTATTTT. Amino acids: CASRSPSTDTQYF.

In DNA, the CDR3 is TGTGCCAGCAGCGTAGAATGGGGGGATAGCACTGAAGCTTTCTTT. This sequence encodes CASSVEWGDSTEAFF. This rearrangement joins TRBV9 to TRBJ1-1; weak D call: TRBD1 (5 bases). V lost 0 bases and J 4 bases, leaving 13 bases between the germline ends. This CDR3 contains 15 residues. Germline V gives CDR1 SGDLS, CDR2 YYNGEE.

This clonotype was seen a handful of times. The chain combines TRBV12-3 or TRBV12-4 with TRBJ2-3; perhaps TRBD2 as D (5 bases). The V end was cut by 1 base, the J end by 2 bases, with 10 bases between. The CDR3 is 15 residues long. The CDR3 region is CASSLVDSFTDTQYF. Here the CDR3 DNA reads TGTGCCAGCAGTTTAGTGGACTCCTTCACAGATACGCAGTATTTT.

This clonotype was detected only once. One end of the junction varies from germline; a read error may be responsible. V and J are TRBV5-6 and TRBJ2-1, with 11 bases matching TRBD2. The length of the CDR3 is 17 residues. In germline, CDR1 is SGHDT, CDR2 YYEEEE. Written as DNA, the CDR3 is TGTGTCAGCAGCCCCTCCCGACTAGCGGGGCTCTACAATGAGCAGTTCTTC. Its translation is CVSSPSRLAGLYNEQFF.

This chain uses TRBV20-1 with TRBJ2-3; 8 bases match TRBD2. The CDR3 extends over 15 amino acids. V trimming: 6 bases; J trimming: 0 bases; junction bases outside the gene matches: 8. Germline values: CDR1 DFQATT, CDR2 SNEGSKA (reference sequence). The CDR3 loop reads CSASAAGESTDTQYF. DNA for the CDR3: TGCAGTGCCTCCGCAGCGGGGGAGAGCACAGATACGCAGTATTTT.

The V and J genes are TRBV4-1 and TRBJ1-1, with unresolved D. There are 18 residues in the CDR3. V gave up 1 base and J gave up 1 base, with 19 bases separating them. Germline values: CDR1 MGHRA, CDR2 YSYEKL. CDR3 region: CASSQAGLGQGRNTEAFF. The CDR3 nucleotides are TGCGCCAGCAGCCAAGCGGGTCTGGGTCAAGGTAGGAACACTGAAGCTTTCTTT.

The gene calls are TRBV10-3 and TRBJ1-6; possible D gene TRBD1, 5 bases. Trimming shortened V by 1 base and J by 4 bases, and 14 bases separated the two germline ends. Germline V gene data show CDR1 as ENHRY and CDR2 as SYGVKD. The CDR3 runs to 17 residues. CDR3 sequence reads: CAISEFGRGSYNSPLHF. The DNA for the CDR3 is TGTGCCATCAGTGAGTTCGGACGGGGCAGTTATAATTCACCCCTCCACTTT.